This entry lists 20 T cell receptor beta chains sequenced from one sample in a study of regulatory T cells in long-lasting Graves disease (dated by TCRdb to the early 2020s). In light of the paper, this sample's time point label describes: newly diagnosed GD, antithyroid drugs for less than 3 months. RNA was extracted from PBMCs in TRIzol for both TCR sequencing and RNA sequencing. The library was prepared using multiplex PCR. Sequencing relied on an Illumina HiSeq 4000. TCR beta libraries were built with iRepertoire HTBI primers and Arm-PCR amplification of CDR3 regions. The public reads were reanalyzed by TCRdb: fastp trimming at Q25, MiXCR alignment, in-frame beta chains only. Rows with a matching CDR3 protein are joined into one entry that keeps the most common DNA and genes. The table for this sample lists 200,000 to 250,000 distinct CDR3 sequences; approximately 20% of them were counted only once. The ten biggest clones cover around 20% of the sample.

Sequenced material: peripheral blood mononuclear cells (PBMCs), taken at new diagnosis, from a patient treated with antithyroid drugs. These receptors all come from a female donor with Graves disease.

This clonotype was counted many times. The genes are TRBV24-1 and TRBJ2-3, with D unclear. The CDR3 is 13 amino acids. Trimming removed 2 bases at V and 4 bases at J, with 6 bases between. From germline, CDR1 is KGHDR and CDR2 SFDVKD. As DNA, the CDR3 is TGTGCCACCAGTGATTCGAGCGCAGATACGCAGTATTTT. It codes for CATSDSSADTQYF.

The rearrangement links TRBV7-8 to TRBJ2-6; D gene ambiguous. Germline V CDR1 and CDR2: SGHVS, FQNEAQ. V lost 1 base and J lost 3, with 7 bases in between. CDR3 length equals 15 residues. The CDR3 DNA is TGTGCCAGCAGCTTAGATCTTTATGGGGCCAACGTCCTGACTTTC. Amino acids: CASSLDLYGANVLTF.

This clonotype was counted many times. The genes are TRBV2 and TRBJ1-1; D is undetermined. CDR1 SNHLY and CDR2 FYNNEI come from the germline V gene. This CDR3 is built from 14 residues. The ends were cut back, 2 bases at V and 1 base at J, with 8 bases in the middle. The DNA of the CDR3 is TGTGCCAGCAGTGAATGGTACGGGAACACTGAAGCTTTCTTT. The encoded protein is CASSEWYGNTEAFF.

This chain joins TRBV2 and TRBJ1-4, with TRBD1 matching over 9 bases. The CDR3 contains 15 residues. Trimming took 6 bases from V and 7 from J; bases not matched to a gene: 9. Per the germline V gene, CDR1 is SNHLY and CDR2 is FYNNEI. Here the CDR3 DNA reads TGTGCCAGCAGACTCACCGGGACAGGGTCTGAAAAACTGTTTTTT. It yields the protein CASRLTGTGSEKLFF.

This clonotype came up many times. The V call is TRBV19, the J call TRBJ1-2, with D perhaps TRBD1 (5 bases). Germline values: CDR1 LNHDA, CDR2 SQIVND (reference sequence). Trimming removed 3 bases from V and 4 bases from J, with 12 bases in between. The CDR3 runs 14 residues. The CDR3 loop is CASSILGEVYGYTF. CDR3 bases: TGTGCCAGTAGTATCCTGGGGGAGGTCTATGGCTACACCTTC.

The CDR3 region has the DNA TGTGCCAGCAGCTTGGCTAGGGGCTCCTACGAGCAGTACTTC. Amino acids: CASSLARGSYEQYF. The chain recombines TRBV7-3 with TRBJ2-7; the D gene is possibly TRBD1 (5 bases). Trimming took 3 bases from V and 0 from J, leaving 9 bases between them. Germline V gives CDR1 SGHTA, CDR2 FQGTGA. The CDR3 contains 14 residues. Variable domain in full (rest from reference TRBV7-3 and TRBJ2-7): GAGVSQTPSNKVTEKGKYVELRCDPISGHTALYWYRQSLGQGPEFLIYFQGTGAADDSGLPNDRFFAVRPEGSVSTLKIQRTERGDSAVYLCASSLARGSYEQYFGPGTRLTVT.

Many counts were recorded for this clonotype. This chain links TRBV20-1 with TRBJ2-7, with 10 bases that match TRBD1. The germline gives CDR1 DFQATT, CDR2 SNEGSKA (reference sequence). This CDR3 has 13 amino acids. Losses at the gene ends were 6 bases for V and 6 bases for J; bases not matched to a gene: 8. The DNA for the CDR3 is TGCAGTGCCCCAAGGACAGGGGGGCTCGAGCAGTACTTC. Translated, it gives CSAPRTGGLEQYF.

The chain recombines TRBV19 with TRBJ1-6; 8 bases fit TRBD1. The CDR3 contains 15 residues. Trimming at V came to 7 bases and at J to 2 bases, leaving 4 bases not matched to a gene. CDR1 is LNHDA and CDR2 is SQIVND in the germline V gene (reference sequence). The CDR3 nucleotides read TGTGCCAGTACGGACAGGGACGCCTATAATTCACCCCTCCACTTT. Protein: CASTDRDAYNSPLHF.

This chain connects TRBV20-1 to TRBJ2-1; the match to TRBD2 covers 9 bases. Trimming cost V 3 bases and J 4 bases; bases outside gene matches: 7. This CDR3 has 15 residues. CDR1 DFQATT and CDR2 SNEGSKA come from the germline V gene (reference sequence). Written as DNA, the CDR3 is TGCAGTGCTAGGGTGGGGAGCGGGAGGTACAATGAGCAGTTCTTC. It encodes CSARVGSGRYNEQFF.

The chain has TRBV9 and TRBJ2-5; the match to TRBD2 covers 11 bases. V lost 3 bases to trimming and J lost 0 bases; unmatched junction nucleotides: 4. This CDR3 has 16 amino acids. Germline CDR1 reads SGDLS; CDR2 reads YYNGEE. The CDR3 DNA reads as TGTGCCAGCAGCGAGGGACTAGCGGTAAACCAAGAGACCCAGTACTTC. Translating gives CASSEGLAVNQETQYF.

The table lists this clonotype with a few counts. CDR3 coding DNA: TGTGCCAGCAGCTTGGCCCGGACAGGGAATGAGCAGTTCTTC. Its protein product is CASSLARTGNEQFF. The rearrangement links TRBV11-3 to TRBJ2-1, with TRBD1 matching 8 bases. Germline V gene sequence: CDR1 SGHNT, CDR2 YENEEA. V lost 3 bases to trimming and J lost 7 bases; unmatched junction nucleotides: 5. The CDR3 covers 14 residues. Full variable domain (missing parts from reference TRBV11-3 and TRBJ2-1): EAGVVQSPRYKIIEKKQPVAFWCNPISGHNTLYWYLQNLGQGPELLIRYENEEAVDDSQLPKDRFSAERLKGVDSTLKIQPAELGDSAVYLCASSLARTGNEQFFGPGTRLTVL.

V usage is TRBV2 and J usage is TRBJ1-5, with 9 positions matching TRBD1. The ends lost 5 bases at V and 0 bases at J; junction bases unmatched: 14. The CDR3 consists of 19 residues. The germline V gene has CDR1 SNHLY and CDR2 FYNNEI. CDR3 nucleotides: TGTGCCAGCAGTTTAAGAGAGACAGGGGGGGACGATAGCAATCAGCCCCAGCATTTT. It encodes CASSLRETGGDDSNQPQHF.

This clonotype was picked up many times. This chain links TRBV6-1 with TRBJ2-2, with 8 positions matching TRBD1. The V gene's germline CDR1 is MNHNS and CDR2 SASEGT. The trim removed 3 bases at V and 1 base at J, leaving 7 bases unmatched. This CDR3 has 17 amino acids. Here the CDR3 reads CASSDKYGTGNTGELFF. CDR3 DNA sequence: TGTGCCAGCAGTGATAAATACGGGACAGGGAACACCGGGGAGCTGTTTTTT.

Ten or more counts support this clonotype. The chain is built from TRBV27 and TRBJ1-5; 7 bases fit TRBD1. V was pared by 6 bases and J by 4 bases, with 0 bases of the junction left unmatched. Germline CDR1 is MNHEY and CDR2 is SMNVEV (reference sequence). This CDR3 comprises 12 residues. The CDR3 nucleotides are TGTGCCAGCAGGGACAGGAATCAGCCCCAGCATTTT. Its translation: CASRDRNQPQHF.

This sequence joins TRBV20-1 and TRBJ2-5; TRBD2 agrees at 9 bases. The V gene end was trimmed by 8 bases and the J gene end by 3 bases; junction bases not matched to a gene: 7. This CDR3 spans 13 amino acids. Germline CDR1 and CDR2: DFQATT and SNEGSKA (reference sequence). CDR3 residues: CSRASGIKETQYF. CDR3 in DNA: TGCAGTCGGGCTAGCGGGATTAAAGAGACCCAGTACTTC.

This clonotype was counted between two and nine times. CDR3 loop: CASSMGSSGNHEQYF. DNA for the CDR3: TGTGCCAGTAGTATGGGTTCTAGCGGGAACCACGAGCAGTACTTC. The J gene is TRBJ2-7, the V gene TRBV19, with TRBD2 identical over 9 bases. The CDR3 length is 15 residues. Trimming took 3 bases from V and 5 from J; bases not matched to a gene: 8. Germline V gene sequence: CDR1 LNHDA, CDR2 SQIVND (reference sequence).

This clonotype appeared many times. The chain is built from TRBV15 and TRBJ2-1, with 7 bases lining up with TRBD2. CDR1 is LNHNV and CDR2 is YYDKDF in the germline V gene (reference sequence). The CDR3 contains 16 residues. V shed 9 bases and J 4 bases; nucleotides not matched to a gene: 15. This chain's CDR3 is CATQPPAGVSYNEQFF. The CDR3, as DNA: TGTGCCACTCAACCCCCGGCGGGAGTTTCATACAATGAGCAGTTCTTC.

This clonotype was detected many times. The rearrangement links TRBV19 to TRBJ2-5; D may be TRBD1 (7 bases). CDR3 length: 14 amino acids. Trimming pared 3 bases from V and 5 bases from J, leaving 13 bases between. Germline values: CDR1 LNHDA, CDR2 SQIVND (reference sequence). The chain's CDR3 is CASSIGGGLETQYF. DNA of the CDR3: TGTGCCAGTAGTATTGGAGGGGGCCTTGAGACCCAGTACTTC.

The table lists this clonotype with many counts. V is TRBV7-8 and J is TRBJ2-1; 9 positions match TRBD2. After removal of 2 bases from V and 2 bases from J, the junction contained 13 bases not matched to a gene. This CDR3 has 19 amino acids. In germline, CDR1 is SGHVS, CDR2 FQNEAQ. The CDR3 is CASSLLGGTSWNTYNEQFF. The CDR3 coding sequence is TGTGCCAGCAGCTTACTCGGGGGGACTAGCTGGAATACCTACAATGAGCAGTTCTTC.

This CDR3 reads CASSPGPRPIRGANVLTF. The CDR3 nucleotides are TGTGCCAGCTCACCGGGACCCCGACCGATTCGAGGGGCCAACGTCCTGACTTTC. The chain joins TRBV18 to TRBJ2-6; D possibly matches TRBD1 or TRBD2 (5 bases each). CDR1 is KGHSH and CDR2 is LQKENI in the germline V gene. The germline V and J ends were trimmed by 3 bases and 4 bases, with 19 bases remaining between them. CDR3 length equals 18 residues.